These 30 T cell receptor beta chains share one sample of origin, sequenced in a study of blood T cell repertoires in COVID-19. Libraries were prepared by immunoSEQ multiplex PCR; TCRdb keeps only in-frame clonotypes and omits some of them. The sample lists approximately 160,000 clones, around 81% seen once, with approximately 5.4% in the top ten. Sequenced input: PBMCs or T cells enriched from blood (not recorded which). These receptors all stem from a man in his forties who had recovered from COVID-19.

The chain joins TRBV3-1 (or the pseudogene TRBV3-2) to TRBJ2-1, with D unclear. This CDR3 has 11 amino acids. CDR1 LGHDT and CDR2 YNNKEL come from the germline V gene (reference sequence). V dropped 2 bases and J dropped 10 bases, with 6 bases sitting between them. CDR3 residues: CASSQSREQFF. CDR3 DNA sequence: TGTGCCAGCAGCCAATCGAGGGAGCAGTTCTTC.

The chain links TRBV5-1 to TRBJ1-1; D may be TRBD1 (6 bases). From germline, CDR1 is SGHRS and CDR2 YFSETQ. This CDR3 region has 16 residues. The ends were cut back, 4 bases at V and 1 base at J, with 17 bases in the middle. The CDR3 bases are TGCGCCAGCAGCCCAAACGGCAGGGGTGCGAACACTGAAGCTTTCTTT. It translates to CASSPNGRGANTEAFF.

The J gene is TRBJ1-6, the V gene TRBV19; D is perhaps TRBD1 (5 bases). Trimming removed 1 base at V and 7 bases at J, with 14 bases between. The germline V gene encodes CDR1 LNHDA and CDR2 SQIVND (reference sequence). The CDR3 runs to 16 residues. DNA of the CDR3: TGTGCCAGTAGTATAGGATGGCAGGGAAAGAATTCACCCCTCCACTTT. Amino acid sequence: CASSIGWQGKNSPLHF.

This sequence joins TRBV30 and TRBJ1-2; D is perhaps TRBD1 (6 bases). Trimming removed 2 bases from V and 0 bases from J, with 10 bases in between. Germline loops: CDR1 GTSNPN, CDR2 SVGIG (reference sequence). The CDR3 extends over 14 amino acids. CDR3 coding DNA: TGTGCCTGGAGTCCCCAGGGGACTAACTATGGCTACACCTTC. It is translated as CAWSPQGTNYGYTF.

This CDR3 reads CASSPLSGVYEQYV. Here the CDR3 DNA reads TGTGCCAGCAGTCCGCTGTCGGGGGTCTACGAGCAGTACGTC. V gene TRBV27 combines with J gene TRBJ2-7; D perhaps matches TRBD2 (6 bases). V was cut by 5 bases and J by 3 bases, with 14 bases left in between. In germline, CDR1 is MNHEY, CDR2 SMNVEV (reference sequence). The CDR3 is made up of 14 amino acids.

The chain is built from TRBV6-4 and TRBJ1-2; unclear D gene. CDR1 and CDR2 (germline): MRHNA, SNTAGT. CDR3 length equals 15 residues. V lost 0 bases and J lost 7, with 15 bases in between. CDR3 loop: CASSDSYGVGLGYTF. Here the CDR3 DNA reads TGTGCCAGCAGTGACTCGTACGGGGTCGGTCTTGGCTACACCTTC.

The chain links TRBV5-1 to TRBJ2-3; TRBD2 might be the D (5 bases). The germline V gene has CDR1 SGHRS and CDR2 YFSETQ. This CDR3 has 14 residues. V was trimmed by 2 bases and J by 8 bases, leaving 15 bases between them. CDR3 bases: TGCGCCAGCAGCTTTACCGGGTCAAGCGGTACGCAGTATTTT. It translates to CASSFTGSSGTQYF. The whole variable domain, remainder taken from reference TRBV5-1 and TRBJ2-3, is KAGVTQTPRYLIKTRGQQVTLSCSPISGHRSVSWYQQTPGQGLQFLFEYFSETQRNKGNFPGRFSGRQFSNSRSEMNVSTLELGDSALYLCASSFTGSSGTQYFGPGTRLTVL.

The rearrangement joins TRBV9 to TRBJ2-2, with 7 bases aligning to TRBD1. CDR3 length equals 16 residues. V dropped 3 bases and J dropped 7; count of bases not matched to a gene: 12. Per germline, CDR1 SGDLS and CDR2 YYNGEE. CDR3 residues: CASSAGSGTVDGELFF. CDR3 nucleotides: TGTGCCAGCAGCGCTGGGTCCGGGACAGTGGACGGGGAGCTGTTTTTT.

This clone is a singleton in its sample. J is TRBJ2-3 and V is TRBV11-2; tentatively, D is TRBD2 (5 bases). The V gene's germline CDR1 is SGHAT and CDR2 FQNNGV. Trimming pared 3 bases from V and 14 bases from J, leaving 15 bases between. The CDR3 length is 12 residues. Here the CDR3 reads CASSLRYSAAYF. DNA of the CDR3: TGTGCCAGCAGCTTGAGGTATAGCGCCGCGTATTTT.

This clone has just a few counts. The rearrangement uses TRBV7-6 and TRBJ2-7, with TRBD2 matching 10 bases. With 2 bases clipped from V and 3 bases from J, the junction kept 4 bases outside the gene matches. Looked up from germline, CDR1 is SGHVS and CDR2 is FNYEAQ. The CDR3 is 15 residues long. The CDR3 reads CASSLKASGGYEQYF. The CDR3 DNA sequence: TGTGCCAGCAGCTTAAAGGCTAGCGGGGGCTACGAGCAGTACTTC.

This clone was seen just once. This chain links TRBV5-6 with TRBJ1-5; TRBD1 agrees at 7 bases. The CDR3 has 14 amino acids. Trimming cost V 5 bases and J 6 bases; bases outside gene matches: 8. The germline gives CDR1 SGHDT, CDR2 YYEEEE. CDR3 sequence reads: CASSSGGMVQPQHF. The DNA of the CDR3 is TGTGCCAGCAGTTCAGGGGGGATGGTTCAGCCCCAGCATTTT.

About this clone: Given the absence of the conserved phenylalanine or tryptophan at the CDR3 end, a read error is likely. The DNA is omitted, as the CDR3 cannot be located on it reliably, and the CDR3 follows TCRdb's listing. The genes are TRBV21-1 and TRBJ2-3; the table's D call of TRBD1 was not tested on the DNA. TRBV21-1 is given as a pseudogene. The CDR3 adds up to 11 amino acids, both ends counted. CDR3 protein: CASSTRDRKLI.

This chain connects TRBV5-1 to TRBJ1-1, with D unresolved. Trimming removed 4 bases from V and 1 base from J, with 11 bases in between. The CDR3 is 14 amino acids. Germline V gives CDR1 SGHRS, CDR2 YFSETQ. The CDR3 loop is CASSRLSGNTEAFF. The CDR3, as DNA: TGCGCCAGCAGCCGGCTGAGCGGGAACACTGAAGCTTTCTTT.

The J gene is TRBJ2-5, the V gene TRBV24-1; 9 bases match TRBD1. The V segment lost 3 bases and the J segment 4 bases; nucleotides outside the gene matches: 8. Looked up from germline, CDR1 is KGHDR and CDR2 is SFDVKD. There are 16 residues in the CDR3. The CDR3 sequence is CATSDTTGGGGETQYF. CDR3 sequence (DNA): TGTGCCACCAGTGATACCACAGGGGGCGGGGGAGAGACCCAGTACTTC.

The V call is TRBV7-3, the J call TRBJ1-1; TRBD1 agrees at 10 bases. CDR1 and CDR2 (germline): SGHTA, FQGTGA. The CDR3 has 15 amino acids. Trimming cost V 5 bases and J 9 bases; bases outside gene matches: 12. The CDR3 DNA sequence: TGTGCCAGCAGCCCGCCCAAAGGACAGGGGGATCAAGCTTTCTTT. It yields the protein CASSPPKGQGDQAFF.

The chain employs TRBV2 and TRBJ2-1; D gene ambiguous. This CDR3 is 15 amino acids long. The V and J ends lost 7 bases and 0 bases respectively, with 13 bases between them. Germline CDR1 is SNHLY and CDR2 is FYNNEI. This chain's CDR3 is CASKKSSDSYNEQFF. For the CDR3, the DNA is TGTGCCAGCAAGAAGTCCAGCGACTCCTACAATGAGCAGTTCTTC.

V gene TRBV9 combines with J gene TRBJ2-5; TRBD1 aligns across 7 bases. This CDR3 spans 15 amino acids. With V trimmed by 1 base and J by 2 bases, 5 bases remained unmatched. Per the germline V gene, CDR1 is SGDLS and CDR2 is YYNGEE. CDR3 nucleotides: TGTGCCAGCAGCGTAAACACAGGGGTTCAAGAGACCCAGTACTTC. It specifies CASSVNTGVQETQYF.

The chain recombines TRBV19 with TRBJ1-4; 8 bases fit TRBD1. The CDR3 has 16 residues. The V gene's germline CDR1 is LNHDA and CDR2 SQIVND (reference sequence). V lost 7 bases to trimming and J lost 0 bases; unmatched junction nucleotides: 7. CDR3 in amino acids: CASTTGGKATNEKLFF. CDR3 nucleotide sequence: TGTGCCAGTACCACAGGGGGGAAAGCAACTAATGAAAAACTGTTTTTT.

The chain carries TRBV6-2 or TRBV6-3 and TRBJ2-1; TRBD2 might be the D (5 bases). Germline V gives CDR1 MNHEY, CDR2 SVGEGT. The CDR3 runs 15 residues. Trimming pared 4 bases from V and 0 bases from J, leaving 10 bases between. The CDR3 sequence: CASSLRVPSYNEQFF. CDR3 sequence (DNA): TGTGCCAGCAGTTTGAGGGTTCCCTCCTACAATGAGCAGTTCTTC.

The chain has TRBV6-5 and TRBJ2-5, with D possibly TRBD2 on 6 matching bases. Germline CDR1 is MNHEY and CDR2 is SVGAGI. V was pared by 5 bases and J by 3 bases, with 16 bases between. The length of the CDR3 is 15 residues. CDR3 residues: CASSLNSGEKETQYF. The CDR3 DNA sequence: TGTGCCAGCAGTCTAAATAGCGGCGAGAAAGAGACCCAGTACTTC.

In its sample, this clone was seen once. This chain links TRBV11-2 with TRBJ2-5; the D is unclear. The V end lost 6 bases, the J end lost 1 base, and 9 bases lay between the germline ends. The CDR3 has 13 amino acids. Germline V gives CDR1 SGHAT, CDR2 FQNNGV. CDR3 sequence (DNA): TGTGCCAGCAGTCGAACCGGCCAAGAGACCCAGTACTTC. Its translation: CASSRTGQETQYF.

Note on this clone: Because the CDR3's place on the DNA is in doubt, the DNA is left out and the CDR3 is given as listed by TCRdb. The rearrangement uses TRBV15 and TRBJ1-2; the D call of TRBD1 is as the table states it, not checked on the DNA. With termini counted, the CDR3 has 18 amino acids. Germline V gene data show CDR1 as LNHNV and CDR2 as YYDKDF (reference sequence). The CDR3 is CATSSPTAGTLSSSGYTF.

This chain links TRBV24-1 with TRBJ1-1; the D is unclear. V was clipped by 5 bases and J by 7 bases, with 10 bases between them. CDR1 KGHDR and CDR2 SFDVKD come from the germline V gene. The CDR3 runs to 12 residues. The CDR3 spells CATSGSGDEAFF. CDR3 bases: TGTGCCACCAGTGGATCCGGGGATGAAGCTTTCTTT.

This clone has only one observation. The V and J genes are TRBV2 and TRBJ1-1, with D maybe TRBD1 (5 bases). CDR1 and CDR2 (germline): SNHLY, FYNNEI. CDR3 length: 14 residues. V was pared by 3 bases and J by 7 bases, with 15 bases between. The CDR3 loop reads CASSDGGAAFEAFF. The CDR3 nucleotides read TGTGCCAGCAGTGACGGAGGGGCTGCATTTGAAGCTTTCTTT. Together with reference TRBV2 and TRBJ1-1, the CDR3 gives the full variable domain: EPEVTQTPSHQVTQMGQEVILRCVPISNHLYFYWYRQILGQKVEFLVSFYNNEISEKSEIFDDQFSVERPDGSNFTLKIRSTKLEDSAMYFCASSDGGAAFEAFFGQGTRLTVV.

The sample holds a few counts of this clone. This rearrangement joins TRBV9 to TRBJ2-3; unclear D gene. There are 14 residues in the CDR3. Trimming cost V 2 bases and J 0 bases, with 7 bases left between them. Germline CDR1 reads SGDLS; CDR2 reads YYNGEE. The CDR3 DNA sequence: TGTGCCAGCAGCGTCGGTTACAGCACAGATACGCAGTATTTT. This sequence encodes CASSVGYSTDTQYF.

The rearrangement links TRBV5-1 to TRBJ1-1; 10 nucleotides line up with TRBD1. The length of the CDR3 is 16 residues. V gave up 4 bases and J gave up 0 bases; unmatched junction bases: 6. The germline V gene encodes CDR1 SGHRS and CDR2 YFSETQ. This chain's CDR3 is CASSPDRGSMNTEAFF. The CDR3 bases are TGCGCCAGCAGCCCGGACAGGGGGAGCATGAACACTGAAGCTTTCTTT.

This chain joins TRBV25-1 and TRBJ1-4; 9 bases align to TRBD1. CDR3 length: 15 residues. V shed 3 bases and J 4 bases; nucleotides not matched to a gene: 3. The germline V gene encodes CDR1 MGHDK and CDR2 SYGVNS. CDR3 sequence: CASSDPGQGNEKLFF. Here the CDR3 DNA reads TGTGCCAGCAGTGACCCGGGACAGGGTAATGAAAAACTGTTTTTT.

This clone was observed a single time. The chain couples TRBV10-3 to TRBJ1-1, with TRBD1 matching over 7 bases. V lost 8 bases, J lost 5 bases, and 5 bases stayed unmatched. Germline CDR1 is ENHRY and CDR2 is SYGVKD. The CDR3 has 12 amino acids. CDR3 protein: CAIRPGGTEAFF. In DNA form, the CDR3 reads TGTGCCATCCGTCCAGGGGGAACTGAAGCTTTCTTT.

Only a few counts were recorded for this clone. The chain uses TRBV11-2 and TRBJ1-2, with 9 nucleotides matching TRBD1. The V segment lost 7 bases and the J segment 6 bases; nucleotides outside the gene matches: 12. Germline V gene data show CDR1 as SGHAT and CDR2 as FQNNGV. The CDR3 is 15 amino acids. The CDR3 nucleotides read TGTGCCAGCACGTACGGACAGGGGAGTCTTAATGGCTACACCTTC. This gives the protein CASTYGQGSLNGYTF.

This clone was recorded only once. The CDR3 here is CAIRNQVGNTEAFF. Written as DNA, the CDR3 is TGTGCCATCAGGAATCAGGTAGGGAACACTGAAGCTTTCTTT. The chain is built from TRBV10-3 and TRBJ1-1, with D hard to call. This CDR3 is built from 14 residues. Per germline, CDR1 ENHRY and CDR2 SYGVKD. V was shortened by 6 bases and J by 1 base, with 12 bases between the two germline ends.